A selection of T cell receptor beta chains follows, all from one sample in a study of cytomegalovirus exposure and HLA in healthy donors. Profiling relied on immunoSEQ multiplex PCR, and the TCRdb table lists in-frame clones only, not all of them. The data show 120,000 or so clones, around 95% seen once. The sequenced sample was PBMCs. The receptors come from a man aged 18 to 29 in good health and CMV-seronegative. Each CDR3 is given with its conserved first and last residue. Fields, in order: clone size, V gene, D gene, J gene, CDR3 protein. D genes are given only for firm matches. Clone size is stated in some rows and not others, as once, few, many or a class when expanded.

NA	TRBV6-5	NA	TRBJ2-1	CASSYLGILNNEQFF
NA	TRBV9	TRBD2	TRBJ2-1	CASSVVSGSSNEQFF
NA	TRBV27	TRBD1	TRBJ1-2	CASSRFGYEGAISGNYGYTF
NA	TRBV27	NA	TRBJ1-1	CASSSVPGVPEAFF
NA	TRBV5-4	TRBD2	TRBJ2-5	CASSLAPTTSGETQYF
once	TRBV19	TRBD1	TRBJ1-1	CASSLGQLMNTEAFF
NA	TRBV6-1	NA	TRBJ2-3	CASQRASGLVDTQYF
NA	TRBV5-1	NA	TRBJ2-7	CASYAGSGRAHEQYF
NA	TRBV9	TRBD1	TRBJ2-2	CASSGLHPGQGNTGELFF
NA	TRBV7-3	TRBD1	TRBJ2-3	CASSFTGGHTDTQYF
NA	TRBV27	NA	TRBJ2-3	CASSLPPGIGGFTDTQYF
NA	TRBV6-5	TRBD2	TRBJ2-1	CASSYREGSYNEQFF
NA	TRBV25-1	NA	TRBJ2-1	CASSEYRGPSNEQFF
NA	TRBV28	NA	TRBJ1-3	CASSLTGTTGNTIYF
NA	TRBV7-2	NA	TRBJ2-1	CASSPRTGYNEQFF
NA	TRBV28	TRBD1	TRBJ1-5	CASSLDRGPKGNQPQHF
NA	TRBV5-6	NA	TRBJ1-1	CASRGRNTEAFF
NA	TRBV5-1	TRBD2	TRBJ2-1	CASSLEAGSYNEQFF
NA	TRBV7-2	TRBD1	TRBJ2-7	CASSVQTGSSSYEQYF
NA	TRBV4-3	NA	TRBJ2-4	CASSQEAGLAKNIQYF
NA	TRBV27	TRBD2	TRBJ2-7	CASSLSGGGYEQYF
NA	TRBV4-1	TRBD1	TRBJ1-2	CASSRTGGEGYGYTF
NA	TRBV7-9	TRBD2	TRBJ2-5	CASSPLRGTSLDRSQYF
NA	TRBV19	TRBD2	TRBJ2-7	CASSIKAGGPYEQYF
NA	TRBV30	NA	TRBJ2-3	CAWSSGDTQYF